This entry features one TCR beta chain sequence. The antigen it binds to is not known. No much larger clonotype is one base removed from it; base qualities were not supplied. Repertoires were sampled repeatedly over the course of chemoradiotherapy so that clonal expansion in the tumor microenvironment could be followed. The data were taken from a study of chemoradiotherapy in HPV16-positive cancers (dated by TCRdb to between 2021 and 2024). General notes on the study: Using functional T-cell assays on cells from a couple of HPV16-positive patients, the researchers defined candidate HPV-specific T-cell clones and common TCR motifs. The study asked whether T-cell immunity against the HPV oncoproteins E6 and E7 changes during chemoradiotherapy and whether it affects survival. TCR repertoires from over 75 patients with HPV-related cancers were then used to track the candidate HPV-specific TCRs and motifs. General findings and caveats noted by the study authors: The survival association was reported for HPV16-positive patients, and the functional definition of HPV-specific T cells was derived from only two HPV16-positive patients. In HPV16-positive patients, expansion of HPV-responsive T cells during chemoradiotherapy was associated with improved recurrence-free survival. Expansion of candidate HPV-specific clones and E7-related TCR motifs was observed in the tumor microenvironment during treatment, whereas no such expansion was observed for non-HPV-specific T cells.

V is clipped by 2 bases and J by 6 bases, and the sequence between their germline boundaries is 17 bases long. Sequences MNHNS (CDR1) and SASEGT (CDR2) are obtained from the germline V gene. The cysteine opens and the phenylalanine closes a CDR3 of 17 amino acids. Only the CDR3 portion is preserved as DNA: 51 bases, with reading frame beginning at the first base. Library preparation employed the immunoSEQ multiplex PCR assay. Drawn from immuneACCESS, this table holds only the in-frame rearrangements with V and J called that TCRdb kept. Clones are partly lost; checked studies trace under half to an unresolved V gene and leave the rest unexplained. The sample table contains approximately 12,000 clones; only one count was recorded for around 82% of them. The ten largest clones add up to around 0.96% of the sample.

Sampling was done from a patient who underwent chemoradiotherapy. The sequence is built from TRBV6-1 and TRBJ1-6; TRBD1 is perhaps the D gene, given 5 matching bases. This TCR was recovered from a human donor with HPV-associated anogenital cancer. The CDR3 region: CASSEYWDPRTNSPLHF. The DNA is TGTGCCAGCAGTGAATACTGGGACCCCCGAACTAATTCACCCCTCCACTTT.